This T cell receptor (beta chain) was found in a study of T cells in Graves' hyperthyroidism and ophthalmopathy. In germline, CDR1 is SNHLY, CDR2 FYNNEI. This CDR3 is 12 amino acids long. V lost 6 bases and J 1 base, leaving 6 bases between the germline ends. Of note for this clonotype: Its cognate antigen is unknown.

RNA transcripts yielded amplified TCR beta CDR3 regions. The HTBI primer set was used in a first-round RT-PCR of the TCR CDR3. Using its own MiXCR run on the multiplex PCR reads, TCRdb lists one record per CDR3 protein. This table holds 25,000 to 30,000 distinct CDR3 sequences, roughly 45% found once. Study-wide findings and caveats: Ophthalmopathy was distinguished from stable hyperthyroidism by 13 V-J signatures.

Absent ophthalmopathy progression within 18 months defined stable Graves' hyperthyroidism. This TCR was recovered from a woman younger than 45 with Graves' hyperthyroidism. The chain carries TRBV2 and TRBJ1-2; D is unclear. Sequencing used blood. The CDR3 DNA reads as TGTGCCAGCAGGTACGGTAACTATGGCTACACCTTC. As protein: CASRYGNYGYTF. The full variable domain, rest sourced from reference TRBV2 and TRBJ1-2, is EPEVTQTPSHQVTQMGQEVILRCVPISNHLYFYWYRQILGQKVEFLVSFYNNEISEKSEIFDDQFSVERPDGSNFTLKIRSTKLEDSAMYFCASRYGNYGYTFGSGTRLTVV.